This T cell receptor beta chain originates from a study of CD8+CD57+ T cells in acquired aplastic anemia. At the level of the study: Sorting CD4+ and CD8+ cells gave DNA averaging about 3.3 ug.

TCR beta VDJ and CDR3 were profiled, and genomic DNA was the template. Each CDR3 protein is one row after TCRdb ran MiXCR on the reads. The sample contains a few hundred thousand distinct CDR3 sequences, around 30% of which appear only once. Those patients picked for sequencing had displayed CD8+CD57+ cell expansion on flow cytometry. As a group, the patients uniformly had severe acquired aplastic anemia. Untreated patients provided the blood samples, with no therapy given before sampling. The V end lost 2 bases, the J end lost 3 bases, and 20 bases lay between the germline ends. This CDR3 has 17 residues. Germline assignment: CDR1 MNHEY and CDR2 SVGAGI. The study's findings and limits: The same twenty-nine CD8+ CDR3 sequences occurred in patients and in controls.

Notes on this clonotype: Antigen: not known.

The sample comprised sorted CD4+, CD8+, or CD8+CD57+ T cells (not recorded which) from PBMCs. The TCR originated in a human donor with aplastic anemia. V is TRBV6-5 and J is TRBJ2-7; D may be TRBD2 (5 bases). The CDR3 loop is CASSYLDRVGGRYEQYV. CDR3 DNA: TGTGCCAGCAGTTACCTAGATCGAGTCGGAGGCCGCTACGAGCAGTACGTC.